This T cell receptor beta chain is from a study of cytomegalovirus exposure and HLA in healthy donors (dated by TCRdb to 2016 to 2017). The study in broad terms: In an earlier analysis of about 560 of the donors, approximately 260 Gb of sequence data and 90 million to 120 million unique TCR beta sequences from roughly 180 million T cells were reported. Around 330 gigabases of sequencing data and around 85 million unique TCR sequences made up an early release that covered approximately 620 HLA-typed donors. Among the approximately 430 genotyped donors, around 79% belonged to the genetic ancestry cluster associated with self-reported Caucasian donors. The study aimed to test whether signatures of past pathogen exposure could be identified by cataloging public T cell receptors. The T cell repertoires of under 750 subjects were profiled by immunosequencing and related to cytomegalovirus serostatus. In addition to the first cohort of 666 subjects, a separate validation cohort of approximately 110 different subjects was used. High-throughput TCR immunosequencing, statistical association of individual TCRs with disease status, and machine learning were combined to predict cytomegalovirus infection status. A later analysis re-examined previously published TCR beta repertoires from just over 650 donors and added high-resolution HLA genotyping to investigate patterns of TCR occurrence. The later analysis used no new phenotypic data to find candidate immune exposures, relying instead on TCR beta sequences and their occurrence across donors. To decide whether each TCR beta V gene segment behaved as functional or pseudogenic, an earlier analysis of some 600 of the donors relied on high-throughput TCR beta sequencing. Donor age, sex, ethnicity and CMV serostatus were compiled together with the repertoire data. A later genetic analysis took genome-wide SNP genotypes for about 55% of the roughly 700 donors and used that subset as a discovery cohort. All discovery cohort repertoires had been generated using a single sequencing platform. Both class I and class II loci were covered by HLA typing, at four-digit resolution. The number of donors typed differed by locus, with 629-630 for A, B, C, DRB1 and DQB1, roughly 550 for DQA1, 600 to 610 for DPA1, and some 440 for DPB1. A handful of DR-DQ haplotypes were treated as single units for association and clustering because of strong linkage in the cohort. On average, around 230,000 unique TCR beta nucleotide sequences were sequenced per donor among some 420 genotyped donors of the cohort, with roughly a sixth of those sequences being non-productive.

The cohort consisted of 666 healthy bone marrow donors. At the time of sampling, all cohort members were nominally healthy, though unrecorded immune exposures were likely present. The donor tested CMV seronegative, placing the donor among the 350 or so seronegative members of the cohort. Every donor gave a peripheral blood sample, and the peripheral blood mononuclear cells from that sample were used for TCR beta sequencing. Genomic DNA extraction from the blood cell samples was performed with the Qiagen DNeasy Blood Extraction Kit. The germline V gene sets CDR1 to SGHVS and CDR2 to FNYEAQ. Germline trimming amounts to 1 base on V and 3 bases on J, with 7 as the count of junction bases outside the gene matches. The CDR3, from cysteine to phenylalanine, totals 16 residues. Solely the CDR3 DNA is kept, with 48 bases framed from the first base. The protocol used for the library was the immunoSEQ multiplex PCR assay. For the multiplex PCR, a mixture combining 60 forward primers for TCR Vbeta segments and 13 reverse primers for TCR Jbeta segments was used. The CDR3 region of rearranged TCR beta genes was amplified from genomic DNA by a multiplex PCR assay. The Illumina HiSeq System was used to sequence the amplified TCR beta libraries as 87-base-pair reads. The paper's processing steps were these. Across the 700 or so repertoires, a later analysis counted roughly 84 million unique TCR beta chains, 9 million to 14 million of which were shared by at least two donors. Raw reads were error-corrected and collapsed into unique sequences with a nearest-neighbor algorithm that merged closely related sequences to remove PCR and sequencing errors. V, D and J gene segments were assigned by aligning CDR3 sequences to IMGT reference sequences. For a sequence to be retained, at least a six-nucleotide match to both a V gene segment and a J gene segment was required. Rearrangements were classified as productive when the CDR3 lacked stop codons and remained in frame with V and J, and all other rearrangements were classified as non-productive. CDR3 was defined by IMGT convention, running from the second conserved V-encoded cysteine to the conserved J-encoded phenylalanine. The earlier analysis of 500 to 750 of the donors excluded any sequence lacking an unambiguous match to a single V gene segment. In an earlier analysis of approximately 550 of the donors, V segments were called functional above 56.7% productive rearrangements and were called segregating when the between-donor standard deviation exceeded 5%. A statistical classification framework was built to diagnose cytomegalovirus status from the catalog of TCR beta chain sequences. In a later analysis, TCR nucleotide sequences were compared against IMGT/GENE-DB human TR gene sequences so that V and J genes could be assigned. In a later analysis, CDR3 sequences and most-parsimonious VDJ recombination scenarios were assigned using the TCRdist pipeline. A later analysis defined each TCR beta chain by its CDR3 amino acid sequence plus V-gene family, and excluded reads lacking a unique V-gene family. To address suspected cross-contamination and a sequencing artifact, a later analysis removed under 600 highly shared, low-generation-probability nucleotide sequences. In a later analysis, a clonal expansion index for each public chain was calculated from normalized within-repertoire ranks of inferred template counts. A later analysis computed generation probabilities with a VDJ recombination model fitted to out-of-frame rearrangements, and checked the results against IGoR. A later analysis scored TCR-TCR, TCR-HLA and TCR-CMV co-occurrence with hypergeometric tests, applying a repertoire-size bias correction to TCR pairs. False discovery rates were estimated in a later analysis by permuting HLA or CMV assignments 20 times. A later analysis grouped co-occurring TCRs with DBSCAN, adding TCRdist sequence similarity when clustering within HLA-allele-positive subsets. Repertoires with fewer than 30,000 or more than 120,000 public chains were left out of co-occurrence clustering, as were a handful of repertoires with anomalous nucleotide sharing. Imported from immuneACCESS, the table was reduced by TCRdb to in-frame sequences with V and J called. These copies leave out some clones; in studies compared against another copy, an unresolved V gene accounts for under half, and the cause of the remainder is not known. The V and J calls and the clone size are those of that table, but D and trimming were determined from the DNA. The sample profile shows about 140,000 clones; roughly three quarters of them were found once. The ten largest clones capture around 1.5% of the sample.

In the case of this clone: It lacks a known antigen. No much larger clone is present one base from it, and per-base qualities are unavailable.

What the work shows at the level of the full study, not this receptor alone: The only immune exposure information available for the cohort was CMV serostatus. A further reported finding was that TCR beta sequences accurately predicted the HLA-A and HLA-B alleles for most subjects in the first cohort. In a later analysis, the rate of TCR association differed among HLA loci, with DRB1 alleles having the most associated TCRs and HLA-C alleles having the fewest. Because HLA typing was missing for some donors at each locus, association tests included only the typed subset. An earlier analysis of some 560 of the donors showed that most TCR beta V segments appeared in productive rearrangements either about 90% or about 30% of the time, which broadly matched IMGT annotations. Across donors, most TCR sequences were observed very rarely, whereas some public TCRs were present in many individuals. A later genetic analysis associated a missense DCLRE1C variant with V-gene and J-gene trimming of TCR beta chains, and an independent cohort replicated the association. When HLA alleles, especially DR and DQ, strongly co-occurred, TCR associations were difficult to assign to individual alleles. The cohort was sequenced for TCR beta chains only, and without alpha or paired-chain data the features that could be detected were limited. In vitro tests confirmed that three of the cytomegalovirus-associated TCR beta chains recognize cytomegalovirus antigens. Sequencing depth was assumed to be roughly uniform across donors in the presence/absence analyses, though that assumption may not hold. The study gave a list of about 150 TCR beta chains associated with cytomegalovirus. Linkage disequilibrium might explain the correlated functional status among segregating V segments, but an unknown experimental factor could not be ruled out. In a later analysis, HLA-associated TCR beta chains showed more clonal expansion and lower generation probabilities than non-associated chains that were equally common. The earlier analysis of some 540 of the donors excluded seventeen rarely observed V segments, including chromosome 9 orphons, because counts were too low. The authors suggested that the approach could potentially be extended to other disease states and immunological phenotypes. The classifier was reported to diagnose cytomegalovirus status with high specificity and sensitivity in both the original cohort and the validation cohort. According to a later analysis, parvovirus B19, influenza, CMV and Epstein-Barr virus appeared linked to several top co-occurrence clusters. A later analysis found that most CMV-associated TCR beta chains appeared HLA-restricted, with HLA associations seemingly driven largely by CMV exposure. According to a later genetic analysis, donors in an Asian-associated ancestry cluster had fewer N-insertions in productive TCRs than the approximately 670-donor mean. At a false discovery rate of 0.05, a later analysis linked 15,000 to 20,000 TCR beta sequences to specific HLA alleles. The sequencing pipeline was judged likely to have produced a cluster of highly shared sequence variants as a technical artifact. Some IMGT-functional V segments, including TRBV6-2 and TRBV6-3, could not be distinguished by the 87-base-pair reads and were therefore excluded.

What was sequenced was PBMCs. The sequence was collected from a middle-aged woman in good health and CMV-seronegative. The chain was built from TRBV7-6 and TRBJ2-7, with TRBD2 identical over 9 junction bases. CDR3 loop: CASSLVASGDLYEQYF. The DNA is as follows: TGTGCCAGCAGCTTAGTTGCTAGCGGGGACCTCTACGAGCAGTACTTC.